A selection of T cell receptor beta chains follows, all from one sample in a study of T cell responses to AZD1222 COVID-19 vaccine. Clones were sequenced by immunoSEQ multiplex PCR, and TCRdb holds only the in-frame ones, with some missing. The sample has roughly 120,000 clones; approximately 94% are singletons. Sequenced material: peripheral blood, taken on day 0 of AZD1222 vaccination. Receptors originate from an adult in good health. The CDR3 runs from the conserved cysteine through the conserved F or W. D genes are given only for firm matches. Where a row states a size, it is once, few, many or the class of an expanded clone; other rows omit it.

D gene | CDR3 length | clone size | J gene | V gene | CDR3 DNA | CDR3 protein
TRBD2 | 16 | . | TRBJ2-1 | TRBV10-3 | TGTGCCATCAGCTCCAGGGCAGCGGGAGGACAGAATGAGCAGTTCTTC | CAISSRAAGGQNEQFF
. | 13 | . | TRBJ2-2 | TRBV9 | TGTGCCAGCAGCGTAAACTGGGGCGGGGAGCTGTTTTTT | CASSVNWGGELFF
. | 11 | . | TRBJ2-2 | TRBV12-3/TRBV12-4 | TGTGCCAGCAGTTTGTCCGGGGAGCTGTTTTTT | CASSLSGELFF
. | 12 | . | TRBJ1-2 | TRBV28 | TGTGCCAGCAGTTTGGATCGGCTGGGCTACACCTTC | CASSLDRLGYTF
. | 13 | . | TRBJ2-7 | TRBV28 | TGTGCCAGCAGTTTCCCCGGGACCCGAAGGCAGTACTTC | CASSFPGTRRQYF
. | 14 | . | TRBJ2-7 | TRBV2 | TGTGCCAGCACCTCAGGGGTGCCGCTGGGAGAGCAGTACTTC | CASTSGVPLGEQYF
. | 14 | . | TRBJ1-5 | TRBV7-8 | TGTGCCAGCAGCTCAACGCAGGGTCGGCAGCCCCAGCATTTT | CASSSTQGRQPQHF
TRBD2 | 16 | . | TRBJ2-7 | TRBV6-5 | TGTGCCAGCAGTTACTCCCTACCTAGCGGGAGAGGTGAGCAGTACTTC | CASSYSLPSGRGEQYF
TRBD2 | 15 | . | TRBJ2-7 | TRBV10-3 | TGTGCCATAGGCCTAGCGGGAGAAGACCGCTACGAGCAGTACTTC | CAIGLAGEDRYEQYF
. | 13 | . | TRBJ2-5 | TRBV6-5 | TGTGCCAGCAGTTACTCTCGGGGGGAGACCCAGTACTTC | CASSYSRGETQYF
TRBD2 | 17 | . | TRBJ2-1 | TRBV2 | TGTGCCAGCAGGGAAGGACTAGCGGGAATCTCCTACAATGAGCAGTTCTTC | CASREGLAGISYNEQFF
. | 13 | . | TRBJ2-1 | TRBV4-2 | TGTGCCAGCACCCCCTCCGGGGCGGGTGAGCAGTTCTTC | CASTPSGAGEQFF
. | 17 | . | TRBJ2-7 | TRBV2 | TGTGCCAGCAGTGAGGGCATGGTTAGGGGCCAACCTTACGAGCAGTACTTC | CASSEGMVRGQPYEQYF
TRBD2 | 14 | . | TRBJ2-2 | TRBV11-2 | TGTGCCAGCTCCAGCGGGAGGAACACCGGGGAGCTGTTTTTT | CASSSGRNTGELFF
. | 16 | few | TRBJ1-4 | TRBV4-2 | TGTGCCAGCAGCCAAGATGCGGGGGCGGGTAATGAAAAACTGTTTTTT | CASSQDAGAGNEKLFF
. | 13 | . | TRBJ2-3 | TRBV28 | TGTGCCAGCAGTGGGGGATTTTCAGATACGCAGTATTTT | CASSGGFSDTQYF
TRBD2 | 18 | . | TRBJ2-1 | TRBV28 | TGTGCCAGCAGTTTGGCTAGCGGGAGGGGGGGCTCCTACAATGAGCAGTTCTTC | CASSLASGRGGSYNEQFF
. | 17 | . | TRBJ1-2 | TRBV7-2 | TGTGCCAGCAGCTTAGGTTCCCTTGGGTTTGATGGTTGGGGCTACACCTTC | CASSLGSLGFDGWGYTF
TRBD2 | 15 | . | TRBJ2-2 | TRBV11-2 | TGTGCCAGCAGCTTGCTAGCGGGGGGCACCGGGGAGCTGTTTTTT | CASSLLAGGTGELFF
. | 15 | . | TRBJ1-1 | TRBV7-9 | TGTGCCAGCAGCTTAGTGGGACGGTTGAACACTGAAGCTTTCTTT | CASSLVGRLNTEAFF
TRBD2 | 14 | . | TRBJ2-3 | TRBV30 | TGTGCCTTATTAGCGGGAGTGGGTACAGATACGCAGTATTTT | CALLAGVGTDTQYF
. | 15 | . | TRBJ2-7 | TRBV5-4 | TGTGCCAGCAGCCGGAGGGGCGGGCTCTCCTACGAGCAGTACTTC | CASSRRGGLSYEQYF
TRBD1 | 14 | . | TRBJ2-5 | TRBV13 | TGTGCCAGCAGCGCGACAGGGATACGAGAGACCCAGTACTTC | CASSATGIRETQYF
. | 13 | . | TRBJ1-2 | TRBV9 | TGTGCCAGCAGCGCCGTAGGGCGCTATGGCTACACCTTC | CASSAVGRYGYTF
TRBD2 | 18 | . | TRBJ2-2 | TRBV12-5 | TGTGCTAGTGGTTTGATCCCGACTAGCCACCAACACACCGGGGAGCTGTTTTTT | CASGLIPTSHQHTGELFF
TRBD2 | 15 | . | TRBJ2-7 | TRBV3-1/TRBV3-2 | TGTGCCAGCAGCCAGGATAGCGGGCTAAACTACGAGCAGTACTTC | CASSQDSGLNYEQYF
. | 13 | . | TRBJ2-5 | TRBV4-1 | TGCGCCAGCAGCCTAACCGCGGGGGAGACCCAGTACTTC | CASSLTAGETQYF
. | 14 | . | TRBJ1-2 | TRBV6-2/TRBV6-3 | TGTGCCAGCAGTTACTCGAGACAGGTCTATGGCTACACCTTC | CASSYSRQVYGYTF
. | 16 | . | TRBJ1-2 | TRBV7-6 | TGTGCCAGCAGCTTAGACGGAGGGCTTTTTCTCGGAGGCTACACCTTC | CASSLDGGLFLGGYTF
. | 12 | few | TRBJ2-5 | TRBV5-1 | TGCGCCAGCAGCTTGATACGAGAGACCCAGTACTTC | CASSLIRETQYF
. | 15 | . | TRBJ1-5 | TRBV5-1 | TGCGCCAGCAGCCCCGGGGGGATTAGCAATCAGCCCCAGCATTTT | CASSPGGISNQPQHF
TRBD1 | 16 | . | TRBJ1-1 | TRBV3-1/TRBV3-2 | TGTGCCAGCAGCCAAGATTCGAAGGGGGCGCTGAGTGAAGCTTTCTTT | CASSQDSKGALSEAFF
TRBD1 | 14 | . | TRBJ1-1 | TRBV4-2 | TGTGCCAGCAGCCAAGACAGGGGGCGAGCTGAAGCTTTCTTT | CASSQDRGRAEAFF
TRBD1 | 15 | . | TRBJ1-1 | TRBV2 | TGTGCCAGCAGTGAGGGGGACAGGGAGGTGGCTGAAGCTTTCTTT | CASSEGDREVAEAFF
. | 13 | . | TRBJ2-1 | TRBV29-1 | TGCAGCGTTGAATGGCGGGGCTACAATGAGCAGTTCTTC | CSVEWRGYNEQFF
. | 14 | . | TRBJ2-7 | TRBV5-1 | TGCGCCAGCAGCTTGGCGGGGGTAGCCTACGAGCAGTACTTC | CASSLAGVAYEQYF
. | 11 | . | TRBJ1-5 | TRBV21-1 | TGTGCCAGCAGCGGGAATCAGCCCCAGCATTTT | CASSGNQPQHF
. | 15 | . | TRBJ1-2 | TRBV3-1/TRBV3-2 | TGTGCCAGCAGCCAAGACGGCAGTTCAGGGGCCGGCTACACCTTC | CASSQDGSSGAGYTF
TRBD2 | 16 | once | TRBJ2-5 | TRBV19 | TGTGCCAGTAGTATTGGGCTAGCGGGAGGAAGGGAGACCCAGTACTTC | CASSIGLAGGRETQYF
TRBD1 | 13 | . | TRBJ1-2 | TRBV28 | TGTGCCAGCAGTTCGGGACAGCCCTATGGCTACACCTTC | CASSSGQPYGYTF